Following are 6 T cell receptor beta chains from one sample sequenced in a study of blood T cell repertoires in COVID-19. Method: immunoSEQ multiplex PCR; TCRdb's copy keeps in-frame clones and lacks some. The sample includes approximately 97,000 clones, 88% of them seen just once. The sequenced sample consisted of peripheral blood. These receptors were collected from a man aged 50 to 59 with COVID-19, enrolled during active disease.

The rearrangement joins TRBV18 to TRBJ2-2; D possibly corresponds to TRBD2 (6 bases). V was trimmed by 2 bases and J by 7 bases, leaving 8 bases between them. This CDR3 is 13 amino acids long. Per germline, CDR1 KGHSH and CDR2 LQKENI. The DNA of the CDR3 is TGTGCCAGCTCACCAAGGGAGGACGGGGAGCTGTTTTTT. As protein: CASSPREDGELFF.

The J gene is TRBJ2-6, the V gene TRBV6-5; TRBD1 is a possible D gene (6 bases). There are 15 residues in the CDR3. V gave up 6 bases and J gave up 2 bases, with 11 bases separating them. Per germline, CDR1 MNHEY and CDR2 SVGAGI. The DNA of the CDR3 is TGTGCCAGCAGGGAGAACAGGGCTGGGGCCAACGTCCTGACTTTC. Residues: CASRENRAGANVLTF.

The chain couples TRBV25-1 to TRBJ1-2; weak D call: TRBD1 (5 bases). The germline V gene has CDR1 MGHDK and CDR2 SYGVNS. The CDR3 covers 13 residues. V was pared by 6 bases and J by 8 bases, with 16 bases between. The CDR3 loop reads CASSQPGGGGYTF. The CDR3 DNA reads TGTGCCAGCAGCCAACCGGGGGGGGGAGGCTACACCTTC.

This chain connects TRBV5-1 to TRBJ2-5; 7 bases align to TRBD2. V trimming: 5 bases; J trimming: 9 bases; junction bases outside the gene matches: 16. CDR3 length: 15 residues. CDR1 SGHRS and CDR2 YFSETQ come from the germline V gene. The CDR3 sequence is CASRSGAGGSSAQYF. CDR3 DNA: TGCGCCAGCAGGAGCGGGGCAGGAGGTTCCTCGGCCCAGTACTTC. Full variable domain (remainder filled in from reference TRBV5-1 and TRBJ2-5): KAGVTQTPRYLIKTRGQQVTLSCSPISGHRSVSWYQQTPGQGLQFLFEYFSETQRNKGNFPGRFSGRQFSNSRSEMNVSTLELGDSALYLCASRSGAGGSSAQYFGPGTRLLVL.

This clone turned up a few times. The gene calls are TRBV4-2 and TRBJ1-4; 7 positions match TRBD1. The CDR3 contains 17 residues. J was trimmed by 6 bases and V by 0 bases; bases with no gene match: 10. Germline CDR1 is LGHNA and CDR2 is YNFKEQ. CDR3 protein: CASSQDAGRQGHEKLFF. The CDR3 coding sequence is TGTGCCAGCAGCCAAGATGCGGGGAGACAGGGTCATGAAAAACTGTTTTTT.

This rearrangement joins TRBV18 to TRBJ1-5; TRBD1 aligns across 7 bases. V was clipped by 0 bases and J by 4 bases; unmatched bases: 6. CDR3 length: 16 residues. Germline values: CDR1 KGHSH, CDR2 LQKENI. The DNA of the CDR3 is TGTGCCAGCTCACCACCCGGGACAGAGGATAATCAGCCCCAGCATTTT. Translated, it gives CASSPPGTEDNQPQHF.